This TCR beta chain comes out of a study of breast tumors, draining lymph nodes, adjacent tissues. Within the sample, this clonotype is medium-sized. Its antigen is undetermined. The germline V gene has CDR1 SGHRS and CDR2 YFSETQ. V was clipped by 2 bases and J by 4 bases, with 12 bases between them. The CDR3 loop spans 15 amino acids. Study-level findings and limits: Data only fit, rather than demonstrated, lymph node origin of most tumor T cells. Tumors had less TCR diversity than lymph nodes, more than nontumor tissue.

MiXCR, applied by TCRdb to the multiplex PCR reads, yields one record per CDR3 protein. Here the sample spans about 7,600 distinct CDR3 sequences, 65% to 80% being singletons. The chain links TRBV5-1 to TRBJ2-2; D may be TRBD1 (5 bases). The sequenced sample consisted of tumor-adjacent breast tissue. The clonotype originates from a female donor with breast cancer. Some clones in this sample may be carry-over from other donors' samples. The CDR3 DNA sequence: TGCGCCAGCAGCTTTGGACACGGAAGCACCGGGGAGCTGTTTTTT. It specifies CASSFGHGSTGELFF.